These 8 T cell receptor beta chains came from one sample sequenced in a study of cytomegalovirus exposure and HLA in healthy donors. The PCR used 60 Vbeta and 13 Jbeta primers. The data were produced by immunoSEQ multiplex PCR, yet TCRdb's version contains in-frame clones alone and is incomplete. The sample yields about 170,000 clones, about four fifths seen once. The material sequenced was PBMCs. The receptors shown here come from a male donor in good health and CMV-seronegative.

This rearrangement joins TRBV6-1 to TRBJ2-1, with a tentative D call TRBD2 (7 bases). CDR3 length: 17 amino acids. Trimming took off 0 bases at V and 6 bases at J, with 18 bases between the two ends. Germline V CDR1 and CDR2: MNHNS, SASEGT. Here the CDR3 DNA reads TGTGCCAGCAGTGAAGCACGGGGGGCGGTCCGAAGCAATGAGCAGTTCTTC. The encoded protein is CASSEARGAVRSNEQFF.

The chain combines TRBV5-4 with TRBJ2-3, with 9 bases aligning to TRBD2. Losses at the gene ends were 4 bases for V and 0 bases for J; bases not matched to a gene: 6. In germline, CDR1 is SGHNT, CDR2 YYREEE (reference sequence). The CDR3 spans 16 residues. The DNA for the CDR3 is TGTGCCAGCAGCGATACTAGCGGGCCTAGCACAGATACGCAGTATTTT. Protein sequence: CASSDTSGPSTDTQYF.

V is TRBV6-5 and J is TRBJ2-7, with a weak D call TRBD2 (6 bases). From germline, CDR1 is MNHEY and CDR2 SVGAGI. The CDR3 is made up of 14 amino acids. V was shortened by 1 base and J by 6 bases, with 13 bases between the two germline ends. CDR3 nucleotides: TGTGCCAGCAGTTACTACGGGAGTGGCAGCGAGCAGTACTTC. Its protein product is CASSYYGSGSEQYF.

The chain combines TRBV15 with TRBJ2-1; a weak D match, TRBD1 (6 bases). The CDR3 length is 14 residues. Per the germline V gene, CDR1 is LNHNV and CDR2 is YYDKDF (reference sequence). V lost 8 bases and J lost 7, with 18 bases in between. The CDR3 DNA reads as TGTGCCACCGGACACGTCGATAGGGGGAATGAGCAGTTCTTC. This gives the protein CATGHVDRGNEQFF.

V is TRBV7-6 and J is TRBJ2-3; tentative D call: TRBD2 (6 bases). There are 16 residues in the CDR3. Trimming took 1 base from V and 0 from J, leaving 11 bases between them. Germline lookup yields CDR1 SGHVS and CDR2 FNYEAQ. In nucleotides, the CDR3 is TGTGCCAGCAGCTTAGGTGCGGGAACTAGCACAGATACGCAGTATTTT. Protein: CASSLGAGTSTDTQYF.

The chain employs TRBV5-4 and TRBJ2-3, with unresolved D. Germline values: CDR1 SGHNT, CDR2 YYREEE (reference sequence). This CDR3 has 14 residues. V was pared by 1 base and J by 6 bases, with 12 bases between. The CDR3 bases are TGTGCCAGCAGCTTGTCCCCGGTTTCTGATACGCAGTATTTT. It is translated as CASSLSPVSDTQYF.

CDR3: CSVRKVQGDTGELFF. DNA for the CDR3: TGCAGCGTTCGGAAGGTGCAGGGGGACACCGGGGAGCTGTTTTTT. The chain carries TRBV29-1 and TRBJ2-2, with 7 bases matching TRBD1. The CDR3 runs to 15 residues. The germline gives CDR1 SQVTM, CDR2 ANQGSEA. V lost 5 bases to trimming and J lost 3 bases; unmatched junction nucleotides: 9.

This clone was seen a few times. V usage is TRBV4-2 and J usage is TRBJ2-7; TRBD2 agrees at 11 bases. The germline V gene has CDR1 LGHNA and CDR2 YNFKEQ. The CDR3 spans 17 residues. The V segment lost 0 bases and the J segment 0 bases; nucleotides outside the gene matches: 4. The CDR3 here is CASSQDRSGGVSYEQYF. The CDR3 DNA follows: TGTGCCAGCAGCCAAGATCGTAGCGGGGGGGTCTCCTACGAGCAGTACTTC.